The source of this TCR beta chain is a study of blood T cell repertoires in COVID-19 (dated by TCRdb to about 2020). For context, the study as a whole: Collaborator samples came from the United States, Italy and Spain and covered acute and convalescent phases of COVID-19. The material from the prospective study consisted of cDNA or gDNA derived from T cells, B-cell-depleted T cells, or PBMCs. Subjects who had been exposed to COVID-19, were actively infected with it, or had recovered from it provided the deeply sampled blood TCRbeta repertoires that made up the dataset. The repertoires were released in a freely available public database intended as a resource for research on the immune response to SARS-CoV-2. Samples were obtained from the ongoing ImmuneRACE study (first 160 participants) and from over 1,000 subjects provided by 6 global collaborators. Nearly every sample came with metadata listing a de-identified subject ID, COVID-19 status, age in years and sex. Where available, HLA class I and class II types were obtained from metadata supplied by the sample provider rather than from assay-based typing. Broader findings and caveats from the paper: Clinical and demographic metadata were provided uncurated, with the amount varying by source and participant.

To note about this clone: No antigen is known for it. No much larger clone exists at a distance of one base, and base qualities are not known.

The immunoSEQ Assay, a bias-controlled multiplex PCR, was used to amplify TCRbeta CDR3 regions from genomic DNA. The authors' pipeline ran thus. The number of nucleated cells in each sample was estimated from the amplification of reference gene primers within the assay. To quantify the absolute abundance of each unique TCRbeta CDR3 rearrangement, sequence reads were collapsed and filtered. Productive Simpson clonality was computed per sample as the square root of Simpson's diversity index over productive rearrangements. The table was pulled from immuneACCESS by TCRdb, which kept in-frame rearrangements only. Such tables lose some clones; where checked, under half of the loss comes from unresolved V genes, and the rest has no known cause. V, J and clone size derive from that table, while D and trimming were established from the DNA sequence. The sample table records about 250,000 clones; 80% to 90% of these occur just once. About 1.7% of the sample is in the top ten clones.

Participants in the prospective study were enrolled through a virtual design, were aged roughly 18 to 100 years, and lived in approximately 24 United States geographic areas. To assign participants to cohorts, the prospective study relied on clinical history that participants themselves reported in a screening survey and a study questionnaire. ImmuneRACE Cohort 3 recovered participants were defined by two consecutive negative NP/OP PCR tests, healthcare professional clearance, or symptom resolution. In the prospective study, whole blood, serum and a nasopharyngeal or oropharyngeal swab were collected from each participant by mobile phlebotomists. Prospective study participants could optionally give additional blood draws and questionnaires over an approximately 2-month period. Before DNA extraction, blood samples from the prospective study were shipped at room temperature or frozen. From its cysteine to its phenylalanine, the CDR3 spans 12 amino acids. Just the 36-base CDR3 DNA is kept, in frame starting at base 1. V is reduced by 5 bases and J by 8 bases, leaving a spacing of 10 bases between them. For CDR1 and CDR2, the germline V gene lists MNHEY and SVGAGI.

The chain joins TRBV6-5 to TRBJ2-1; TRBD2 is a possible D gene, resting on 6 matching bases. The receptor's source is a man aged 35 to 55 who had recovered from COVID-19. Specimen: PBMCs or T cells enriched from blood (not recorded which). The DNA reads TGTGCCAGCAGTCGCTCGGGGGATGAGCAGTTCTTC. Its protein is CASSRSGDEQFF.